This TCR beta chain was recovered during a study of blood T cells in healthy people across ages. Study results and caveats: Diversity of TCR beta per million T cells declined in a roughly linear way with age.

Total RNA extraction produced at least 5.5 micrograms (per sample) for the study. Using a J-beta primer mix together with a sample-barcoded 5' primer, a second PCR was run for 7 to 11 cycles. MiXCR, applied by TCRdb to the 5' RACE reads, yields one record per CDR3 protein. The data hold 1.5 million to 2 million distinct CDR3 sequences, with around 48% observed a single time. The CDR3 is made up of 16 amino acids. V was cut by 6 bases and J by 0 bases, with 19 bases left in between. CDR1 is DFQATT, CDR2 SNEGSKA, per germline (reference sequence). This clonotype was seen a handful of times. Its antigen is as yet unknown.

This receptor was taken from a woman aged 40 to 50 in good health. The sequenced sample consisted of blood. The V call is TRBV20-1, the J call TRBJ2-3; either TRBD1 or TRBD2 may fit D (6 bases each). The CDR3 DNA reads TGCAGTGCCCCCGGGGGCAGCACAACTAGCACAGATACGCAGTATTTT. The encoded protein is CSAPGGSTTSTDTQYF.